Presented here are 19 T cell receptor beta chains from one specimen sequenced in a study of naive and memory T cell subsets. An equimolar mix of two oligonucleotides served as the beta constant-region primer for TRBC1 and TRBC2. MiXCR, run by TCRdb on the UMI-ligation and nested PCR reads, gives a single entry per CDR3 protein. The table lists 130,000 to 150,000 distinct CDR3 sequences, about a sixth of them singletons, with 0.14% to 0.15% in the top ten. Sequencing input: naive CD4+ T cells from blood. Receptors were obtained from a human donor in good health.

This clonotype came up a few times. This chain uses TRBV11-2 with TRBJ2-1; no clear D. CDR1 is SGHAT, CDR2 FQNNGV, per germline. V was pared by 5 bases and J by 4 bases, with 15 bases between. This CDR3 is built from 15 residues. Here the CDR3 DNA reads TGTGCCAGCAGCCTTACCGGGTCCGATTACAATGAGCAGTTCTTC. Translating gives CASSLTGSDYNEQFF. The variable domain in full, completed from reference TRBV11-2 and TRBJ2-1, reads EAGVAQSPRYKIIEKRQSVAFWCNPISGHATLYWYQQILGQGPKLLIQFQNNGVVDDSQLPKDRFSAERLKGVDSTLKIQPAKLEDSAVYLCASSLTGSDYNEQFFGPGTRLTVL.

This clonotype was observed a few times. The gene calls are TRBV5-6 and TRBJ2-5; TRBD1 agrees at 10 bases. This CDR3 spans 13 amino acids. The ends lost 4 bases at V and 4 bases at J; junction bases unmatched: 1. CDR1 is SGHDT and CDR2 is YYEEEE in the germline V gene. The CDR3 sequence: CASSGDRGETQYF. The CDR3 nucleotides are TGTGCCAGCAGCGGGGACAGGGGAGAGACCCAGTACTTC.

The chain carries TRBV11-2 and TRBJ2-7; 10 bases agree with TRBD1. V dropped 8 bases and J dropped 4; count of bases not matched to a gene: 8. This CDR3 comprises 14 residues. Germline V gene sequence: CDR1 SGHAT, CDR2 FQNNGV. As DNA, the CDR3 is TGTGCCAGCCGACGGGGACAGGGGCAATACGAGCAGTACTTC. This encodes CASRRGQGQYEQYF.

This clonotype was counted between two and nine times. The V gene is TRBV10-3, the J gene TRBJ1-4, with 8 bases identical to TRBD1. Trimming took 10 bases from V and 7 from J; bases not matched to a gene: 11. The CDR3 has 14 amino acids. Per germline, CDR1 ENHRY and CDR2 SYGVKD. CDR3 DNA sequence: TGTGCCACCCAGACAGGGGCCGGGGCTGAAAAACTGTTTTTT. Translated, it gives CATQTGAGAEKLFF.

The rearrangement links TRBV2 to TRBJ2-5, with 9 bases fitting TRBD2. Germline assignment: CDR1 SNHLY and CDR2 FYNNEI. J was trimmed by 5 bases and V by 3 bases; bases with no gene match: 13. The CDR3 consists of 17 residues. CDR3 in amino acids: CASSDLRLAGVGETQYF. For the CDR3, the DNA is TGTGCCAGCAGTGACTTGCGGTTAGCGGGAGTTGGGGAGACCCAGTACTTC.

V gene TRBV4-2 combines with J gene TRBJ2-7, with D tentatively TRBD2 (6 bases). Trimming cost V 1 base and J 0 bases, with 16 bases left between them. The germline gives CDR1 LGHNA, CDR2 YNFKEQ. CDR3 size: 17 residues. The CDR3 DNA is TGTGCCAGCAGCCAAGGGGATCGGCGGGAAAGCTCCTACGAGCAGTACTTC. This codes for CASSQGDRRESSYEQYF.

The chain joins TRBV20-1 to TRBJ1-5, with TRBD1 as a possible D gene (5 bases). The CDR3 consists of 13 residues. CDR1 and CDR2 from the germline V gene are DFQATT and SNEGSKA (reference sequence). The V end was cut by 6 bases, the J end by 6 bases, with 15 bases between. This CDR3 is CSATRQPGQPQHF. The CDR3 DNA reads TGCAGTGCAACGCGACAGCCGGGTCAGCCCCAGCATTTT.

A few counts support this clonotype. The V gene is TRBV4-1, the J gene TRBJ1-5; possibly TRBD1 for D (5 bases). Germline V gives CDR1 MGHRA, CDR2 YSYEKL. The CDR3 extends over 17 amino acids. V shed 0 bases and J shed 0 bases, with 12 bases lying between them. This chain's CDR3 is CASSQEGQDLSNQPQHF. The CDR3, as DNA: TGCGCCAGCAGCCAAGAGGGGCAGGACCTTAGCAATCAGCCCCAGCATTTT.

This clonotype was observed a handful of times. The V call is TRBV11-2, the J call TRBJ1-3; TRBD1 might be the D (5 bases). Trimming removed 5 bases at V and 0 bases at J, with 11 bases between. CDR3 size: 15 residues. The germline V gene encodes CDR1 SGHAT and CDR2 FQNNGV. The CDR3 nucleotides are TGTGCCAGCAGCCCAGGGACCTTCTCTGGAAACACCATATATTTT. Its protein is CASSPGTFSGNTIYF.

In this sample, this clonotype turned up a few times. The chain joins TRBV15 to TRBJ2-7; D gene uncertain. Per the germline V gene, CDR1 is LNHNV and CDR2 is YYDKDF (reference sequence). The CDR3 is made up of 15 amino acids. The ends were cut back, 0 bases at V and 7 bases at J, with 16 bases in the middle. In DNA, the CDR3 is TGTGCCACCAGCAGAGATTTGATTGGTGCTGGAGAGCAGTACTTC. Translation: CATSRDLIGAGEQYF.

This clonotype was picked up a small number of times. The J gene is TRBJ2-1, the V gene TRBV5-1, with a possible D match to TRBD2 (5 bases). CDR1 SGHRS and CDR2 YFSETQ come from the germline V gene. The CDR3 totals 15 residues. V was clipped by 0 bases and J by 4 bases, with 11 bases between them. In nucleotides, the CDR3 is TGCGCCAGCAGCTTGGGTCCTACGGGATACAATGAGCAGTTCTTC. This gives the protein CASSLGPTGYNEQFF.

The J gene is TRBJ2-3, the V gene TRBV18, with D perhaps given as TRBD1 or TRBD2 (5 bases each). With 2 bases removed from V and 6 bases from J, the gap between germline ends came to 12 bases. CDR1 and CDR2 from the germline V gene are KGHSH and LQKENI. The CDR3 consists of 14 residues. CDR3 protein: CASSPGTQGDTQYF. DNA of the CDR3: TGTGCCAGCTCACCAGGGACCCAAGGGGATACGCAGTATTTT. Looking up the rest from reference TRBV18 and TRBJ2-3 gives the full variable domain: NAGVMQNPRHLVRRRGQEARLRCSPMKGHSHVYWYRQLPEEGLKFMVYLQKENIIDESGMPKERFSAEFPKEGPSILRIQQVVRGDSAAYFCASSPGTQGDTQYFGPGTRLTVL.

V usage is TRBV20-1 and J usage is TRBJ1-5, with TRBD1 identical over 7 bases. Unmatched junction bases numbered 8, after V lost 6 bases and J lost 6 bases. Germline CDR1 DFQATT, CDR2 SNEGSKA (reference sequence). The CDR3 loop spans 13 amino acids. CDR3 residues: CSAGAGGGQPQHF. The DNA of the CDR3 is TGCAGTGCCGGAGCAGGGGGGGGTCAGCCCCAGCATTTT.

This clonotype came up many times. This chain uses TRBV18 with TRBJ2-2; D unclear. The V gene lost 1 base and the J gene lost 5 bases, with 2 bases spanning the gap. The CDR3 covers 12 residues. Germline V gives CDR1 KGHSH, CDR2 LQKENI. The DNA for the CDR3 is TGTGCCAGCTCACCACGAACCGGGGAGCTGTTTTTT. This translates into CASSPRTGELFF.

This clonotype was counted between two and nine times. The chain combines TRBV5-1 with TRBJ1-3; the D gene is possibly TRBD1 (6 bases). Germline CDR1 SGHRS, CDR2 YFSETQ. This CDR3 comprises 15 residues. V was trimmed by 3 bases and J by 0 bases, leaving 10 bases between them. The CDR3 DNA reads as TGCGCCAGCAGCTCGGACAGCAGCTCTGGAAACACCATATATTTT. This translates into CASSSDSSSGNTIYF. Variable domain in full (rest from reference TRBV5-1 and TRBJ1-3): KAGVTQTPRYLIKTRGQQVTLSCSPISGHRSVSWYQQTPGQGLQFLFEYFSETQRNKGNFPGRFSGRQFSNSRSEMNVSTLELGDSALYLCASSSDSSSGNTIYFGEGSWLTVV.

This clonotype was seen more than once but under ten times. This rearrangement joins TRBV20-1 to TRBJ2-5, with D unresolved. Per germline, CDR1 DFQATT and CDR2 SNEGSKA (reference sequence). This CDR3 has 13 amino acids. V shed 4 bases and J shed 1 base, with 10 bases lying between them. The CDR3 here is CSATETAQETQYF. Written as DNA, the CDR3 is TGCAGTGCTACGGAGACGGCCCAAGAGACCCAGTACTTC.

This clonotype was counted a few times. The chain recombines TRBV27 with TRBJ2-7; 7 positions match TRBD1. CDR3 length equals 13 residues. The V segment lost 3 bases and the J segment 6 bases; nucleotides outside the gene matches: 5. In germline, CDR1 is MNHEY, CDR2 SMNVEV (reference sequence). CDR3 DNA sequence: TGTGCCAGCAGTTTCTCCAGGGGGATCGAGCAGTACTTC. It encodes CASSFSRGIEQYF.

The chain has TRBV12-3 or TRBV12-4 and TRBJ1-2; a possible D gene is TRBD1 (6 bases). The CDR3 covers 13 residues. The V end lost 8 bases, the J end lost 4 bases, and 14 bases lay between the germline ends. CDR3 sequence reads: CASGDRITYGYTF. The CDR3 DNA sequence: TGTGCCAGCGGTGACAGGATAACCTATGGCTACACCTTC.

This clonotype was seen more than once but under ten times. The rearrangement links TRBV7-7 to TRBJ2-5, with D perhaps being TRBD1 or TRBD2 (5 bases each). CDR3 length: 15 amino acids. V was clipped by 3 bases and J by 4 bases, with 15 bases between them. Looked up from germline, CDR1 is SSHAT and CDR2 is FNYEAQ (reference sequence). The CDR3 protein is CASSFGPPRGETQYF. CDR3 nucleotide sequence: TGTGCCAGCAGCTTCGGGCCCCCGAGGGGAGAGACCCAGTACTTC. The full variable domain, in which reference TRBV7-7 and TRBJ2-5 provide the parts outside the CDR3, is GAGVSQSPRYKVTKRGQDVTLRCDPISSHATLYWYQQALGQGPEFLTYFNYEAQPDKSGLPSDRFSAERPEGSISTLTIQRTEQRDSAMYRCASSFGPPRGETQYFGPGTRLLVL.